This T cell receptor (beta chain) was profiled in a study of OX40 agonist ivuxolimab in advanced cancers. Looking at the study overall: Ivuxolimab was a fully human IgG2 agonistic monoclonal antibody targeting the costimulatory receptor OX40 (CD134). Intravenous ivuxolimab was administered to patients every 2 weeks at six dose levels: 0.01, 0.1, 0.3, 1.5, 3 and 10 mg/kg. Among the roughly 52 dose-escalation patients, approximately 20 had hepatocellular carcinoma, 15 or so melanoma, 9 renal cell carcinoma and 9 head and neck cancer. The dose-escalation cohort was about 83% male with a mean age of approximately 60 years, ranging from roughly 23 to 85. Patients were allowed to have had prior anti-PD-1, anti-PD-L1 or anti-CTLA-4 therapy, and approximately 40% of the dose-escalation patients had previously received checkpoint inhibitors. Three dose-escalation patients achieved partial responses, one with hepatocellular carcinoma and two with cutaneous melanoma. Peripheral TCRbeta sequencing was intended to test whether TCR sequence diversity was altered and clonal T-cell expansion was caused by ivuxolimab. The paper describes the monotherapy dose-escalation part (N of about 50 patients) of the phase I trial of ivuxolimab. Summary of the overall study and its limitations: Antigen specificity was not determined for the clonally expanded peripheral T cells. Low levels of normalized T-cell clonal expansion were also seen in some nonresponding patients. Clonal expansion of both CD4+ and CD8+ blood T cells was observed from baseline to week 6 at doses 0.1 to 3.0 mg/kg. In partial responders in the 0.1-3.0 mg/kg groups, normalized peripheral clonal expansion was found to be among the lowest, especially among CD8+ T cells. After ivuxolimab, expanded clones were on average more numerous among CD8+ T cells than among CD4+ T cells.

This clone was seen a single time. What antigen it recognizes has not been identified. Per-base qualities were not stored, and no clone one base away is much larger. Patients with a history of autoimmune disease or receiving systemic immunosuppression were excluded from the trial. Peripheral blood for TCR sequencing was collected from all dose cohorts at baseline, on cycle 4 day 1, and on cycle 7 day 1. Samples were obtained from an open-label, multicenter, first-in-human phase I dose-escalation trial of ivuxolimab. Adults with locally advanced or metastatic melanoma, renal cell, hepatocellular, or head and neck squamous cell carcinoma were enrolled in the trial. Before TCR sequencing, CD4+ T cells and CD8+ T cells from peripheral blood were sorted into separate populations. The CDR3 runs 15 amino acids, cysteine and phenylalanine included. Left in the record is the CDR3 DNA by itself, 45 bases read in frame from the first base. The germline V gene specifies SGHNT as CDR1 and YENEEA as CDR2. The germline ends are 12 bases apart after V is trimmed by 1 base and J by 5 bases.

Genomic DNA was isolated from the sorted cells so that the TCRbeta CDR3 region could be sequenced. TCRbeta CDR3 regions were sequenced using the immunoSEQ Assay. Drawn from immuneACCESS, this table holds only the in-frame rearrangements with V and J called that TCRdb kept. Clones are partly lost; checked studies trace under half to an unresolved V gene and leave the rest unexplained. This sample is represented by fewer than 80,000 clones; around 86% of them were singletons. The ten largest clonotypes hold around 0.7% of the sample. The chain couples TRBV11-3 to TRBJ1-5; the D segment cannot be called with confidence. This clonotype originated in an adult with an advanced solid tumor such as melanoma, head and neck, liver or kidney cancer. Material: CD4+ or CD8+ T cells sorted from blood, obtained in a trial of the OX40 agonist ivuxolimab. The nucleotide sequence reads TGTGCCAGCAGCTTAGTGGGGTTCCTGGATCAGCCCCAGCATTTT. Its translation is CASSLVGFLDQPQHF.